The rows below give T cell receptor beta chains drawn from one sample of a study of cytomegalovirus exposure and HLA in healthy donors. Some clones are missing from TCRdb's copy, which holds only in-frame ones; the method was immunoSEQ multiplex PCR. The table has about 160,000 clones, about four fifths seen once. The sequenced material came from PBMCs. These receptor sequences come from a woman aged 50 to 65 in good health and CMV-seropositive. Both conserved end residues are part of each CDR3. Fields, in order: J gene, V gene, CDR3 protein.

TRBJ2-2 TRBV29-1 CSVSALAPTGELFF
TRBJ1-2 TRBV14 CASSQVGTGTYGYTF
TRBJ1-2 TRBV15 CATSREGTGERYGYTF
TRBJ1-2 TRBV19 CASSIARPNYGYTF
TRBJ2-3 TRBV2 CASSGLAAQQYF
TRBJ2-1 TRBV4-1 CASSLTDSYEQFF
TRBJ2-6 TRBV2 CASSDTDRVAGANVLTF
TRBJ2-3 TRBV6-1 CASSKGGGLDTQYF
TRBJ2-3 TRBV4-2 CASSLGTGGTDTQYF
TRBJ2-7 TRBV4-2 CASSQGGQGSHEQYF
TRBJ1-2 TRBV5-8 CASSLGAGYGYTF
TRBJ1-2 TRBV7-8 CASSPLWYTGGEGYGYTF
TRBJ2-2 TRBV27 CASSLPRGRDTGELFF
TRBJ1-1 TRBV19 CASSKWGERGTEAFF
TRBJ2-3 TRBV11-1 CASSLGRWNSDTQYF
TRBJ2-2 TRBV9 CASSVGHSTGELFF